The 21 T cell receptor beta chains listed next were all sequenced from one sample in a study of CD8+CD57+ T cells in acquired aplastic anemia. The template for TCR beta VDJ and CDR3 sequence profiling was genomic DNA. TCRdb ran MiXCR on the reads and lists one entry per CDR3 protein. The repertoire holds hundreds of thousands of distinct CDR3 sequences, with under 80% as singletons. What was sequenced was sorted CD4+, CD8+, or CD8+CD57+ T cells (not recorded which) from PBMCs. The receptor set was obtained from a human donor in good health, serving as a control.

The J gene is TRBJ2-3, the V gene TRBV20-1; D tentatively reads TRBD1 or TRBD2 (5 bases each). This CDR3 is 15 amino acids long. Germline CDR1 DFQATT, CDR2 SNEGSKA (reference sequence). V gave up 2 bases and J gave up 6 bases, with 18 bases separating them. CDR3 in DNA: TGCAGTGCTAGATCTAGCAGGGCGACATGGGATACGCAGTATTTT. Its translation: CSARSSRATWDTQYF.

The V gene is TRBV12-3 or TRBV12-4, the J gene TRBJ2-1; D gene unclear. V shed 5 bases and J shed 6 bases, with 11 bases lying between them. This CDR3 comprises 13 residues. This CDR3 is CASSQTGLNEQFF. The CDR3 DNA reads as TGTGCCAGCAGTCAGACGGGCCTCAATGAGCAGTTCTTC.

The chain is built from TRBV11-2 and TRBJ2-3; D not certain. CDR1 SGHAT and CDR2 FQNNGV come from the germline V gene. Trimming removed 1 base at V and 3 bases at J, with 11 bases between. The CDR3 contains 15 residues. The CDR3 is CASSLGPNKTDTQYF. The CDR3, as DNA: TGTGCCAGCAGCTTAGGCCCGAACAAAACAGATACGCAGTATTTT.

The gene calls are TRBV2 and TRBJ1-2; D is uncertain. The CDR3 has 14 residues. The germline CDR1 and CDR2 sequences are SNHLY and FYNNEI. The V end was cut by 2 bases, the J end by 4 bases, with 11 bases between. CDR3 protein: CASSEQPPPYGYTF. In DNA, the CDR3 is TGTGCCAGCAGTGAACAACCTCCCCCCTATGGCTACACCTTC. Full variable domain (remainder filled in from reference TRBV2 and TRBJ1-2): EPEVTQTPSHQVTQMGQEVILRCVPISNHLYFYWYRQILGQKVEFLVSFYNNEISEKSEIFDDQFSVERPDGSNFTLKIRSTKLEDSAMYFCASSEQPPPYGYTFGSGTRLTVV.

At least ten counts were recorded for this clonotype. The genes are TRBV6-5 and TRBJ2-7; 9 nucleotides match TRBD1. V shed 8 bases and J 6 bases; nucleotides not matched to a gene: 17. Germline V gene data show CDR1 as MNHEY and CDR2 as SVGAGI. The CDR3 contains 16 residues. Here the CDR3 reads CASGDITGTGLGEQYF. The CDR3 coding sequence is TGTGCCAGCGGGGATATAACCGGGACAGGGCTCGGCGAGCAGTACTTC.

This clonotype has a count of ten or more. CDR3 coding DNA: TGCAGCGTTGGGGACAGGGCATTAGGCTACGAGCAGTACTTC. Protein product: CSVGDRALGYEQYF. The V gene is TRBV29-1, the J gene TRBJ2-7, with TRBD1 matching 9 bases. This CDR3 has 14 residues. Per germline, CDR1 SQVTM and CDR2 ANQGSEA. The V gene end was trimmed by 4 bases and the J gene end by 3 bases; junction bases not matched to a gene: 7.

This rearrangement joins TRBV7-8 to TRBJ1-4; D gene ambiguous. CDR3 length: 15 residues. Germline loops: CDR1 SGHVS, CDR2 FQNEAQ. V was trimmed by 3 bases and J by 6 bases, leaving 14 bases between them. CDR3 sequence (DNA): TGTGCCAGCAGCTTCAAGACATCGAACGATGAAAAACTGTTTTTT. Encoded protein: CASSFKTSNDEKLFF.

Turning to this clonotype: A read error may be the cause here, since a much bigger clone is one base away. Without the conserved terminal phenylalanine or tryptophan, this CDR3 likely stems from a read error. The chain carries TRBV10-3 and TRBJ2-7; TRBD1 is a possible D gene (6 bases). Germline CDR1 and CDR2: ENHRY and SYGVKD. This CDR3 has 16 amino acids. The CDR3 DNA is TGTGCCAGCAGTTATAATGCAGGGGCTGCCTCCTACGAGCAGTACTCC. This gives the protein CASSYNAGAASYEQYS.

A few counts support this clonotype. The chain has TRBV19 and TRBJ2-3; TRBD2 matches 11 bases. The CDR3 has 17 amino acids. Germline trimming cut 8 bases from V and 0 bases from J; bases unmatched to any gene: 10. CDR1 LNHDA and CDR2 SQIVND come from the germline V gene (reference sequence). The CDR3 DNA is TGTGCCAGTGGAAGGGCAACTAGCGGGGGAAGCACAGATACGCAGTATTTT. Translated: CASGRATSGGSTDTQYF.

Remarks on this clonotype: The CDR3 carries no conserved terminal phenylalanine or tryptophan, so it likely arises from a read error. It is unclear where the CDR3 begins or ends on the DNA, so no DNA is shown, and the CDR3 is as TCRdb lists it. The chain recombines TRBV7-2 with TRBJ1-6. Germline V gene data show CDR1 as SGHTA and CDR2 as FQGNSA. The CDR3 has 13 residues if both end residues are counted. CDR3 region: CASSLYGPARLNL.

CDR3 in amino acids: CASTATGRHYEQYF. CDR3 nucleotide sequence: TGTGCCAGCACCGCTACGGGACGGCACTACGAGCAGTACTTC. The chain is built from TRBV6-1 and TRBJ2-7; D tentatively reads TRBD1 or TRBD2 (5 bases each). The length of the CDR3 is 14 residues. V lost 7 bases and J 3 bases, leaving 16 bases between the germline ends. Germline CDR1 MNHNS, CDR2 SASEGT.

This clonotype came up a few times. V is TRBV29-1 and J is TRBJ1-2; D may be TRBD1 (6 bases). The CDR3 extends over 12 amino acids. Germline CDR1 and CDR2: SQVTM and ANQGSEA. Deletions cut 4 bases from V and 6 bases from J, with 12 bases between. The CDR3 sequence is CSVGGRGHGYTF. The CDR3 DNA reads as TGCAGCGTTGGTGGCAGGGGTCATGGCTACACCTTC.

This clonotype was counted many times. CDR3 region: CASRTSVEQYF. The CDR3 DNA reads as TGTGCCAGCAGGACGTCGGTCGAGCAGTACTTC. The chain couples TRBV5-6 to TRBJ2-7; no clear D gene. The germline gives CDR1 SGHDT, CDR2 YYEEEE. This CDR3 contains 11 residues. The V end was cut by 5 bases, the J end by 6 bases, with 9 bases between.

This clonotype has only one observation. The rearrangement links TRBV7-9 to TRBJ1-3; D gene uncertain. CDR1 and CDR2 (germline): SEHNR, FQNEAQ (reference sequence). The CDR3 loop spans 14 amino acids. The V end was cut by 7 bases, the J end by 0 bases, with 10 bases between. This chain's CDR3 is CASTSMGSGNTIYF. The CDR3 nucleotides read TGTGCCAGCACCTCTATGGGCTCTGGAAACACCATATATTTT. The whole variable domain, filled in from reference TRBV7-9 and TRBJ1-3, reads DTGVSQNPRHKITKRGQNVTFRCDPISEHNRLYWYRQTLGQGPEFLTYFQNEAQLEKSRLLSDRFSAERPKGSFSTLEIQRTEQGDSAMYLCASTSMGSGNTIYFGEGSWLTVV.

In this sample, this clonotype turned up once. The chain links TRBV12-3 or TRBV12-4 to TRBJ2-3; D not certain. V was cut by 4 bases and J by 4 bases, with 6 bases left in between. CDR3 length: 12 residues. The CDR3 DNA is TGTGCCAGCAGTTCAGGAGCAGATACGCAGTATTTT. Its translation: CASSSGADTQYF.

The genes are TRBV7-8 and TRBJ2-2; possible D gene TRBD2, 6 bases. Germline values: CDR1 SGHVS, CDR2 FQNEAQ. The ends were cut back, 4 bases at V and 10 bases at J, with 19 bases in the middle. The CDR3 loop spans 15 amino acids. The CDR3 loop reads CASSCAGIGKQELFF. CDR3 coding DNA: TGTGCCAGCAGCTGTGCGGGAATTGGTAAGCAGGAGCTGTTTTTT.

The gene calls are TRBV10-3 and TRBJ2-1; D is unresolved. The V gene's germline CDR1 is ENHRY and CDR2 SYGVKD. The ends were cut back, 2 bases at V and 8 bases at J, with 10 bases in the middle. The CDR3 spans 13 residues. Written as DNA, the CDR3 is TGTGCCATCAGTGAGGGGTTATTATATGAGCAGTTCTTC. This translates into CAISEGLLYEQFF.

As regards this clonotype: Germline is not matched at one junction end, which may reflect a read error. V is TRBV7-6 and J is TRBJ2-5; D tentatively reads TRBD1 or TRBD2 (5 bases each). Germline V CDR1 and CDR2: SGHVS, FNYEAQ. The CDR3 runs 14 residues. DNA for the CDR3: TGTGCCAGCAGTAGCGAGAAGGGGCCTTGGCCAATCAGCTTC. Translating it yields CASSSEKGPWPISF.

This clonotype was recorded many times. V usage is TRBV11-2 and J usage is TRBJ1-1; 7 nucleotides match TRBD1. The trim removed 3 bases at V and 10 bases at J, leaving 17 bases unmatched. The length of the CDR3 is 16 residues. The germline V gene encodes CDR1 SGHAT and CDR2 FQNNGV. CDR3 DNA: TGTGCCAGCAGCTTGGGAATGGGACAGTCCCTTAGAGGAGCTTTCTTT. It specifies CASSLGMGQSLRGAFF.

The chain employs TRBV19 and TRBJ1-2, with 7 bases matching TRBD1. The CDR3 extends over 16 amino acids. Trimming removed 3 bases from V and 4 bases from J; junction bases left unmatched: 11. Germline loops: CDR1 LNHDA, CDR2 SQIVND (reference sequence). CDR3 sequence reads: CASSIPGTAAIYGYTF. The CDR3 region has the DNA TGTGCCAGTAGTATTCCCGGGACAGCCGCTATCTATGGCTACACCTTC.

As for this clonotype: Given the absence of the conserved phenylalanine or tryptophan at the CDR3 end, a read error is likely. V and J are TRBV7-2 and TRBJ1-1; D not resolved. This CDR3 comprises 12 residues. Looked up from germline, CDR1 is SGHTA and CDR2 is FQGNSA. Trimming shortened V by 5 bases and J by 9 bases, and 13 bases separated the two germline ends. In DNA form, the CDR3 reads TGTGCCAGCAGCCTGAACACAAATAAAGCTTTCAGT. Its translation: CASSLNTNKAFS.